The clone carrying this T cell receptor (beta chain) was observed a few times. From germline, CDR1 is LNHDA and CDR2 SQIVND (reference sequence). This CDR3 comprises 14 residues. The V gene end was trimmed by 4 bases and the J gene end by 6 bases; junction bases not matched to a gene: 1. Produced via immunoSEQ multiplex PCR; TCRdb's table is partial and in-frame only. The sample holds around 240,000 clones, around 89% seen once. The record originates from a study of Ad26.COV2.S vaccination and SARS-CoV-2 variants. Study at large: Vaccine-arm donor from the placebo-controlled COV1001 Ad26.COV2.S trial.

The sample's treatment: around 19 received Ad26.COV2.S at low or high dose, single or two shots; roughly five received placebo; per-sample allocation not given. Each sample was drawn 63 days after the first injection (of vaccine or placebo). This vaccine is an Ad26 vector that expresses the Wuhan-strain SARS-CoV-2 spike. Material: peripheral blood, obtained in a trial of Ad26.COV2.S vaccine versus placebo. The chain links TRBV19 to TRBJ1-6, with 9 bases lining up with TRBD1. The TCR sequence derives from a person between 18 and 65 years old who received the Ad26.COV2.S COVID-19 vaccine or a placebo. As DNA, the CDR3 is TGTGCCAGTAGTACGGGACAGGGTAATTCACCCCTCCACTTT. Its translation is CASSTGQGNSPLHF.